These 8 T cell receptor beta chains originate from one sample sequenced in a study of beta chain features in type 1 diabetes. These receptors have no known antigen. General study results and limits: When Type 1 diabetes patients were examined, their TCRB CDR3s proved moderately but significantly shorter in all four CD4+ subsets.

Expressed TCRB transcripts were sequenced because the entire RNA isolate underwent reverse transcription. The repertoire was sequenced with immunoSEQ multiplex PCR; TCRdb's copy has only in-frame clones and lacks some. The table has around 250,000 clones, 24% seen once; the top ten hold around 0.012%. Sequences were obtained from naive CD4+ T cells from blood. These TCRs come from a woman in her 30s with type 1 diabetes.

The chain links TRBV6-6 to TRBJ2-5; D remains unclear. The CDR3 is made up of 14 amino acids. CDR1 MNHNY and CDR2 SVGAGI come from the germline V gene (reference sequence). Trimming left V 2 bases short and J 5 bases short, with 12 bases between. The CDR3 loop reads CASSYGGSMETQYF. CDR3 in DNA: TGTGCCAGCAGTTACGGCGGTAGTATGGAGACCCAGTACTTC.

This clone was seen a handful of times. In the same sample, other DNA sequences code for this CDR3. This chain connects TRBV29-1 to TRBJ1-1, with a weak D call TRBD1 (6 bases). CDR1 and CDR2 (germline): SQVTM, ANQGSEA. This CDR3 region has 12 residues. V was trimmed by 4 bases and J by 1 base, leaving 7 bases between them. Here the CDR3 DNA reads TGCAGCGTTGCCAGGGGGAACACTGAAGCTTTCTTT. This sequence encodes CSVARGNTEAFF.

This clone was observed a handful of times. CDR3 nucleotides: TGCGCCAGCAGCCAAGAAGTAGTCGCCTACGAGCAGTACTTC. It translates to CASSQEVVAYEQYF. The chain joins TRBV4-1 to TRBJ2-7, with D unclear. Germline V gene data show CDR1 as MGHRA and CDR2 as YSYEKL. The CDR3 sequence is 14 residues long. V dropped 0 bases and J dropped 2 bases, with 8 bases sitting between them.

This clone appeared a few times. This chain joins TRBV19 and TRBJ2-1, with TRBD2 identical over 10 bases. This CDR3 is built from 15 residues. Germline CDR1 LNHDA, CDR2 SQIVND (reference sequence). V lost 3 bases, J lost 9 bases, and 8 bases stayed unmatched. The CDR3 loop reads CASSIRLAGVGEQFF. The CDR3 bases are TGTGCCAGTAGTATCCGGCTAGCGGGAGTCGGTGAGCAGTTCTTC.

The gene calls are TRBV5-6 and TRBJ1-1; D might be TRBD1 (6 bases). Germline V gene lookup returns CDR1 SGHDT and CDR2 YYEEEE. Trimming shortened V by 4 bases and J by 3 bases, and 16 bases separated the two germline ends. The length of the CDR3 is 15 residues. The CDR3 DNA sequence: TGTGCCAGCAGCCGGGGGGCGAACAGGGACACTGAAGCTTTCTTT. This encodes CASSRGANRDTEAFF.

The chain uses TRBV28 and TRBJ1-1; 8 nucleotides line up with TRBD1. Germline V CDR1 and CDR2: MDHEN, SYDVKM. V shed 8 bases and J 3 bases; nucleotides not matched to a gene: 11. The CDR3 has 15 amino acids. Written as DNA, the CDR3 is TGTGCCAGCCTCTCGCAGGGGGCCGGAGACACTGAAGCTTTCTTT. Residues: CASLSQGAGDTEAFF.

This chain connects TRBV4-2 to TRBJ2-7, with D unresolved. The CDR3 is made up of 13 amino acids. The V gene lost 0 bases and the J gene lost 7 bases, with 10 bases spanning the gap. Germline V gene data show CDR1 as LGHNA and CDR2 as YNFKEQ. The CDR3 DNA sequence: TGTGCCAGCAGCCAAGATAGACACCTTGAGCAGTACTTC. Its translation: CASSQDRHLEQYF.

The CDR3 DNA sequence: TGTGCCAGCAGTCTCCGGACAGAACAAGAGACCCAGTACTTC. Amino acids: CASSLRTEQETQYF. V and J are TRBV6-5 and TRBJ2-5; possible D gene TRBD1, 6 bases. The V gene lost 5 bases and the J gene lost 2 bases, with 12 bases spanning the gap. This CDR3 has 14 residues. Germline V gene lookup returns CDR1 MNHEY and CDR2 SVGAGI.